Below are 26 T cell receptor beta chains sequenced from a single sample in a study of blood T cell repertoires in COVID-19. Here immunoSEQ multiplex PCR was the method, and the copy in TCRdb shows in-frame clones only, minus some. This sample has fewer than 250,000 clones; more than 75% occur once, and the top ten carry roughly 7.2%. Sequencing used PBMCs or T cells enriched from blood (not recorded which). The receptors here all came from a man in his thirties or forties in a cohort exposed to, infected with or recovered from COVID-19 (not recorded which).

V usage is TRBV19 and J usage is TRBJ1-2; D uncertain. The CDR3 consists of 13 residues. Germline V gives CDR1 LNHDA, CDR2 SQIVND (reference sequence). V was trimmed by 10 bases and J by 3 bases, leaving 15 bases between them. In DNA form, the CDR3 reads TGTGCCACTAAGGCCCCGGGATACTATGGCTACACCTTC. The encoded protein is CATKAPGYYGYTF.

The J gene is TRBJ2-7, the V gene TRBV6-5, with D tentatively TRBD1 (6 bases). CDR1 is MNHEY and CDR2 is SVGAGI in the germline V gene. The CDR3 runs 16 residues. V lost 2 bases, J lost 1 base, and 15 bases lay in between. CDR3 sequence (DNA): TGTGCCAGCAGTTACACAGGGCCCAAGGGTTCCTACGAGCAGTACTTC. Encoded protein: CASSYTGPKGSYEQYF.

There are a few counts of this clone. CDR3 protein: CATSDTGLGQPQHF. The DNA of the CDR3 is TGTGCCACCAGTGACACAGGGCTAGGTCAGCCCCAGCATTTT. The rearrangement joins TRBV24-1 to TRBJ1-5, with a tentative D call TRBD1 (6 bases). The germline V gene has CDR1 KGHDR and CDR2 SFDVKD. V was pared by 4 bases and J by 6 bases, with 12 bases between. This CDR3 has 14 residues.

V and J are TRBV10-3 and TRBJ1-2; 7 positions agree with TRBD1. Germline lookup yields CDR1 ENHRY and CDR2 SYGVKD. The CDR3 extends over 13 amino acids. After removal of 9 bases from V and 0 bases from J, the junction contained 4 bases not matched to a gene. The DNA for the CDR3 is TGTGCCATATGGGACAGATCTAACTATGGCTACACCTTC. This sequence encodes CAIWDRSNYGYTF.

The chain is built from TRBV9 and TRBJ2-1, with TRBD2 matching over 8 bases. CDR1 and CDR2 from the germline V gene are SGDLS and YYNGEE. J gave up 3 bases and V 4 bases, and 12 bases lay outside the gene matches. There are 17 residues in the CDR3. The CDR3 sequence: CASSPPTGGGNYNEQFF. The CDR3 coding sequence is TGTGCCAGCAGCCCTCCTACCGGGGGGGGTAACTACAATGAGCAGTTCTTC.

The rearrangement joins TRBV28 to TRBJ2-3; 7 bases align to TRBD1. The CDR3 has 16 amino acids. Trimming at V came to 5 bases and at J to 4 bases, leaving 12 bases not matched to a gene. Germline V gene data show CDR1 as MDHEN and CDR2 as SYDVKM. The CDR3 sequence: CASSPTGVLGADTQYF. CDR3 in DNA: TGTGCCAGCAGTCCCACAGGGGTCCTAGGGGCAGATACGCAGTATTTT.

On this clone: Different DNA sequences within this sample yield the same CDR3. This chain links TRBV28 with TRBJ2-7; D gene ambiguous. Trimming pared 8 bases from V and 3 bases from J, leaving 5 bases between. Germline CDR1 MDHEN, CDR2 SYDVKM. The length of the CDR3 is 10 residues. The chain's CDR3 is CASGLYEQYF. The CDR3 nucleotides read TGTGCCAGCGGGCTCTACGAGCAGTACTTC.

V and J are TRBV27 and TRBJ2-2, with a weak D call TRBD1 (6 bases). This CDR3 contains 17 residues. Germline V lookup: CDR1 MNHEY, CDR2 SMNVEV (reference sequence). V gave up 3 bases and J gave up 4 bases, with 18 bases separating them. CDR3 in DNA: TGTGCCAGCAGTTTCACAGGGAACCCCAGGGGCACCGGGGAGCTGTTTTTT. Its protein is CASSFTGNPRGTGELFF.

The chain carries TRBV7-9 and TRBJ1-5, with D unresolved. The CDR3 length is 13 residues. CDR1 is SEHNR and CDR2 is FQNEAQ in the germline V gene (reference sequence). Trimming removed 6 bases at V and 2 bases at J, with 8 bases between. The CDR3 protein is CASRSQGNQPQHF. The CDR3 DNA is TGTGCCAGCAGAAGCCAGGGCAATCAGCCCCAGCATTTT.

This chain connects TRBV4-1 to TRBJ1-5, with no clear D. Germline-derived CDR1 and CDR2 are MGHRA and YSYEKL. CDR3 length equals 15 residues. Deletions cut 4 bases from V and 2 bases from J, with 12 bases between. CDR3 amino acids: CASSPQFLGNQPQHF. Here the CDR3 DNA reads TGCGCCAGCAGCCCACAGTTTTTAGGCAATCAGCCCCAGCATTTT.

CDR3 region: CASSLAGSEQFF. For the CDR3, the DNA is TGTGCCAGCAGCTTAGCTGGGAGTGAGCAGTTCTTC. J is TRBJ2-1 and V is TRBV7-9; D perhaps matches TRBD2 (5 bases). CDR1 is SEHNR and CDR2 is FQNEAQ in the germline V gene (reference sequence). Trimming pared 0 bases from V and 9 bases from J, leaving 6 bases between. The length of the CDR3 is 12 residues.

The chain combines TRBV28 with TRBJ1-2; a possible D gene is TRBD1 (5 bases). Germline loops: CDR1 MDHEN, CDR2 SYDVKM. V lost 3 bases and J lost 7, with 18 bases in between. The CDR3 runs 15 residues. CDR3 coding DNA: TGTGCCAGCAGTTTTCTCCCGGAAGGGGTGGTTGGCTACACCTTC. It translates to CASSFLPEGVVGYTF.

The rearrangement joins TRBV28 to TRBJ1-2; TRBD1 might be the D (5 bases). The CDR3 runs 14 residues. Germline CDR1 is MDHEN and CDR2 is SYDVKM. V gave up 5 bases and J gave up 7 bases, with 17 bases separating them. DNA of the CDR3: TGTGCCAGCAGTCTAGCGGAGTCAAGGGGTGGCTACACCTTC. Encoded protein: CASSLAESRGGYTF.

The V and J genes are TRBV4-2 and TRBJ1-6, with unresolved D. CDR1 is LGHNA, CDR2 YNFKEQ, per germline. The CDR3 sequence is 14 residues long. Trimming stripped 0 bases from V and 10 bases from J, with 10 bases between. CDR3 sequence (DNA): TGTGCCAGCAGCCAAGACGCAGGAAGGTCACCCCTCCACTTT. Its protein product is CASSQDAGRSPLHF.

The chain recombines TRBV4-1 with TRBJ2-3, with TRBD2 matching 8 bases. Trimming removed 0 bases from V and 1 base from J; junction bases left unmatched: 6. This CDR3 is built from 17 residues. Per germline, CDR1 MGHRA and CDR2 YSYEKL. In DNA form, the CDR3 reads TGCGCCAGCAGCCAAGAGCTAGCGGGTTCCGGCACAGATACGCAGTATTTT. It codes for CASSQELAGSGTDTQYF.

This clone was seen repeatedly, ten times or more. This CDR3 reads CASSEYPGLDTGELFF. The CDR3 nucleotides are TGTGCCAGCAGTGAATACCCAGGTTTGGACACCGGGGAGCTGTTTTTT. This chain connects TRBV6-1 to TRBJ2-2; D uncertain. This CDR3 has 16 residues. Germline-derived CDR1 and CDR2 are MNHNS and SASEGT. V dropped 2 bases and J dropped 3 bases, with 13 bases sitting between them.

V is TRBV14 and J is TRBJ1-6, with 7 bases fitting TRBD1. V shed 3 bases and J 7 bases; nucleotides not matched to a gene: 9. The CDR3 length is 16 residues. Germline values: CDR1 SGHDN, CDR2 FVKESK. CDR3 bases: TGTGCCAGCAGCCACCGAGTGGGGACAGTGAATTCACCCCTCCACTTT. Translated, it gives CASSHRVGTVNSPLHF. The variable domain in full, with the rest retrieved from reference TRBV14 and TRBJ1-6, is EAGVTQFPSHSVIEKGQTVTLRCDPISGHDNLYWYRRVMGKEIKFLLHFVKESKQDESGMPNNRFLAERTGGTYSTLKVQPAELEDSGVYFCASSHRVGTVNSPLHFGNGTRLTVT.

The V and J genes are TRBV27 and TRBJ1-2; D might be TRBD1 (6 bases). The CDR3 consists of 13 residues. Germline lookup yields CDR1 MNHEY and CDR2 SMNVEV (reference sequence). Trimming removed 5 bases from V and 2 bases from J, with 9 bases in between. The DNA of the CDR3 is TGTGCCAGCAGTCCGACAGGAAACTATGGCTACACCTTC. Its protein product is CASSPTGNYGYTF.

The rearrangement uses TRBV28 and TRBJ2-5; 10 nucleotides match TRBD1. V was clipped by 8 bases and J by 5 bases; unmatched bases: 17. Germline loops: CDR1 MDHEN, CDR2 SYDVKM. The CDR3 covers 17 residues. Here the CDR3 reads CASALYLGTGDWETQYF. The CDR3 DNA sequence: TGTGCCAGCGCTTTATACCTCGGGACAGGGGATTGGGAGACCCAGTACTTC.

The chain carries TRBV5-4 and TRBJ2-2; weak D call: TRBD1 (5 bases). The CDR3 totals 15 residues. V was cut by 10 bases and J by 3 bases, with 19 bases left in between. Germline V gene sequence: CDR1 SGHNT, CDR2 YYREEE (reference sequence). The CDR3 spells CASCRQGSYTGELFF. DNA for the CDR3: TGTGCCTCGTGCAGGCAGGGTTCGTACACCGGGGAGCTGTTTTTT.

V usage is TRBV27 and J usage is TRBJ1-2, with TRBD1 identical over 9 bases. The germline V gene has CDR1 MNHEY and CDR2 SMNVEV (reference sequence). V was clipped by 7 bases and J by 8 bases; unmatched bases: 11. The CDR3 totals 14 residues. The CDR3 is CASTSPGQGGGYTF. The CDR3 nucleotides are TGTGCCAGCACCTCCCCGGGACAGGGCGGAGGCTACACCTTC.

This sequence joins TRBV9 and TRBJ2-3; D is unclear. Germline V CDR1 and CDR2: SGDLS, YYNGEE. This CDR3 has 13 residues. The V and J ends lost 4 bases and 6 bases respectively, with 12 bases between them. The CDR3 DNA sequence: TGTGCCAGCAGCTCCCCCGAACATGATACGCAGTATTTT. It specifies CASSSPEHDTQYF.

This clone was detected only once. The V call is TRBV27, the J call TRBJ2-5, with 7 bases matching TRBD1. Germline V gene sequence: CDR1 MNHEY, CDR2 SMNVEV (reference sequence). V gave up 3 bases and J gave up 5 bases; unmatched junction bases: 9. The CDR3 sequence is 15 residues long. CDR3 nucleotides: TGTGCCAGCAGTTTTAGGGGGCATTCAGGGGAGACCCAGTACTTC. It codes for CASSFRGHSGETQYF.

The chain has TRBV19 and TRBJ1-2; D gene ambiguous. Deletions cut 7 bases from V and 2 bases from J, with 11 bases between. Germline V lookup: CDR1 LNHDA, CDR2 SQIVND (reference sequence). This CDR3 comprises 13 residues. This chain's CDR3 is CASTPQTNYGYTF. The DNA of the CDR3 is TGTGCCAGTACTCCCCAGACAAACTATGGCTACACCTTC. The full variable domain, its missing parts supplied by reference TRBV19 and TRBJ1-2, is DGGITQSPKYLFRKEGQNVTLSCEQNLNHDAMYWYRQDPGQGLRLIYYSQIVNDFQKGDIAEGYSVSREKKESFPLTVTSAQKNPTAFYLCASTPQTNYGYTFGSGTRLTVV.

The chain couples TRBV3-1 (or the pseudogene TRBV3-2) to TRBJ1-3, with D perhaps TRBD1 (5 bases). The CDR3 is 17 amino acids. Germline V gene sequence: CDR1 LGHDT, CDR2 YNNKEL (reference sequence). The germline V and J ends were trimmed by 4 bases and 3 bases, with 19 bases remaining between them. CDR3 sequence: CASSRLGHDSYGNTIYF. CDR3 bases: TGTGCCAGCAGCCGATTGGGGCACGATAGTTATGGAAACACCATATATTTT.

In nucleotides, the CDR3 is TGCAGCGTTGAAGATGGGGGGGCGGAAGACTATGGCTACACCTTC. It is translated as CSVEDGGAEDYGYTF. This chain links TRBV29-1 with TRBJ1-2; D possibly corresponds to TRBD1 (6 bases). CDR1 is SQVTM and CDR2 is ANQGSEA in the germline V gene. The CDR3 is made up of 15 amino acids. V shed 0 bases and J shed 3 bases, with 14 bases lying between them.